This T cell receptor beta chain emerged from a study of OX40 agonist ivuxolimab in advanced cancers. This CDR3 has 14 residues. Germline lookup yields CDR1 MGHRA and CDR2 YSYEKL. V trimming: 8 bases; J trimming: 4 bases; junction bases outside the gene matches: 8. Sequencing used immunoSEQ multiplex PCR; TCRdb keeps in-frame clones, though not all of them. The repertoire holds around 74,000 clones, about nine tenths seen once, with about 2.3% in the top ten. This chain links TRBV4-1 with TRBJ2-1, with 7 bases matching TRBD2. The origin of this receptor is an adult with an advanced solid tumor such as melanoma, head and neck, liver or kidney cancer. Sequences were derived from CD4+ or CD8+ T cells sorted from blood, sampled in a trial of the OX40 agonist ivuxolimab. CDR3 DNA: TGCGCCAGCTCCGGGACTAACATATACAATGAGCAGTTCTTC. Amino acid sequence: CASSGTNIYNEQFF.